These T cell receptor beta chains were read from a single sample in a study of blood T cell repertoires in COVID-19. Only in-frame clones appear in the TCRdb table, and some are missing; sequencing was by immunoSEQ multiplex PCR. This sample has 150,000 or so clones; around 87% occur once, and the top ten carry approximately 6.1%. Sequenced material: peripheral blood. All receptors come from an older man with acute or convalescent COVID-19. Each CDR3 is given without its conserved first and last residue. A D gene is named only where the DNA matches it firmly.

d_call | v_call | cdr3_aa
TRBD2 | TRBV5-1 | ASSLAAGGRDEQF
TRBD2 | TRBV6-5 | ASSYLGLNTGELF
TRBD1 | TRBV7-9 | ASSFLPGQGEETQY
NA | TRBV5-1 | ASSEQGLQETQY
NA | TRBV6-1 | ASSELKGVAAKNIQY
TRBD1 | TRBV10-3 | AMSETGADTQY
TRBD1 | TRBV28 | AIHDRGRYLTEAF
NA | TRBV30 | ACPYYHNEQF
NA | TRBV3-1/TRBV3-2 | ASSQVWTYPGANEKLF
TRBD2 | TRBV3-1/TRBV3-2 | ASSQVVGLAGDTDTQY
NA | TRBV10-3 | AISESISGNYQPQH
TRBD2 | TRBV7-3 | ASSLTSASGRGFHNEQF
NA | TRBV6-1 | ASSEVGQVYGYT
TRBD1 | TRBV5-1 | ASSLGTGANTEAF
NA | TRBV5-1 | ASSLGGSTDTQY
TRBD1 | TRBV6-5 | ASSLETGGTYEQY
NA | TRBV27 | ASSLRSVSPLH
NA | TRBV18 | ASSPPQGGNTEAF
TRBD1 | TRBV2 | ASNPGGFSNEKLF
NA | TRBV10-2 | ASSDDGANYGYT
NA | TRBV7-9 | ASSLVGLANEKLF
NA | TRBV21-1 | ASSKDLVAGVETDTQY
TRBD1 | TRBV25-1 | ASSDPGQGNEKLF
TRBD2 | TRBV5-4 | ASSLTGGPREQY
TRBD2 | TRBV29-1 | SVVTSGIKGNEQF
NA | TRBV28 | ASSSPTTYQETQY
NA | TRBV18 | ASSPTGESYEQY
NA | TRBV5-1 | ASSLDGSAPGLSYEQF
NA | TRBV6-6 | ASRMSQNSPLH
NA | TRBV19 | ASSIGQGFNTEAF
NA | TRBV11-2 | ASSLWGGSEKLF
TRBD2 | TRBV30 | ACKLAGVTDTQY
NA | TRBV19 | ASSIEGGKTQY
TRBD1 | TRBV27 | ASSLSGQGSQPQH
NA | TRBV6-5 | ASSSVGGYTGELF
NA | TRBV5-8 | ASSFTVNTEAF
NA | TRBV30 | AWGGRGNIQY
NA | TRBV7-6 | ASSLDRGGYNEQF
NA | TRBV15 | ATSRGGQGEKLF
NA | TRBV6-1 | ASSEGLEAF
NA | TRBV28 | ASRGRAYEKLF
TRBD2 | TRBV11-2 | ASSEGLAGDQETQY
TRBD2 | TRBV6-1 | ASSEREGRYNEQF
NA | TRBV27 | ASRLQGLGEAF
NA | TRBV18 | ASSPVLALKGQETQY
NA | TRBV5-1 | ASSRDTANTGELF
TRBD2 | TRBV7-6 | ASSLAPPAGGGGTQY
NA | TRBV5-1 | ASSLASHPRGEKLF
TRBD1 | TRBV5-1 | ASSLGQASYNEQF
TRBD1 | TRBV5-1 | ASSYGTGGQPQH
NA | TRBV6-5 | ASRRIDSNQPQH
TRBD2 | TRBV18 | ASSPLAGGPGRVYEQY
NA | TRBV5-1 | ASRAAADGYTEAF
NA | TRBV19 | ASKGEALGATEAF
TRBD1 | TRBV2 | ARGQPYNEQF
TRBD1 | TRBV6-1 | ASSDGTVINYGYT